This TCR beta chain was found in a study of shared clonotypes between healthy human individuals. Study as a whole: Ranging from 18 to 49 in age, donors were a couple of women and three men. Study results and caveats: Non-shared clonotypes had lower generation probabilities than clonotypes shared by all four sorted-subset donors. Naive CD4 clonotype sharing across a handful of donors was approximately 5%. Sequencing depth was expected to affect clonotype sharing among donors.

The method was immunoSEQ multiplex PCR; TCRdb's version includes in-frame clones alone and lacks a portion of them. Of around 700,000 clones listed, 72% were seen once; the top ten hold 1.8%. Trimming cost V 1 base and J 0 bases, with 13 bases left between them. The CDR3 contains 17 residues. Germline CDR1 reads MGHRA; CDR2 reads YSYEKL. This clone showed up many times. Its antigen remains unknown. This TCR derives from a woman aged 25 to 39 in good health. This chain joins TRBV4-1 and TRBJ2-1, with D perhaps TRBD2 (5 bases). The sequencing sample was made of memory CD4+ T cells sorted from blood. Subset defined: CD45RA-negative fraction. CDR3 sequence reads: CASSQAFAGGSYNEQFF. The CDR3 DNA sequence: TGCGCCAGCAGCCAAGCCTTCGCGGGTGGCTCCTACAATGAGCAGTTCTTC.